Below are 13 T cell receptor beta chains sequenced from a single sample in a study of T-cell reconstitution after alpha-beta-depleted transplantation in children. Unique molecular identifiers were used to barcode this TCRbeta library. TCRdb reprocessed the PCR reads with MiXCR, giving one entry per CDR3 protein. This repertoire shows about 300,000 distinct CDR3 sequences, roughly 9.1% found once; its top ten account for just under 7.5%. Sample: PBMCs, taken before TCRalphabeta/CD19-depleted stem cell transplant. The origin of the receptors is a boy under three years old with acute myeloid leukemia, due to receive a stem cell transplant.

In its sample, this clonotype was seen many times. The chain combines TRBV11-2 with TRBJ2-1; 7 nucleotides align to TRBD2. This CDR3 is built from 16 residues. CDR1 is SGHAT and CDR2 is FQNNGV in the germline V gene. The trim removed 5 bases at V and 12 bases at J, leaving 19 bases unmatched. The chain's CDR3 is CASSRAGQRGVGVQFF. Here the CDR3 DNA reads TGTGCCAGCAGCAGAGCCGGCCAGCGGGGTGTTGGGGTGCAGTTCTTC.

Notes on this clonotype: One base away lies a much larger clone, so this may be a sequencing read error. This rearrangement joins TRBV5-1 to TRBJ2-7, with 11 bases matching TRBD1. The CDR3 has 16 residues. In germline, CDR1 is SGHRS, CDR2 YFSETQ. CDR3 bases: TGCGCCAGTGCCACTACTCCCGGACAGGGGGCATACGAGCATTACTTC. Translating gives CASATTPGQGAYEHYF.

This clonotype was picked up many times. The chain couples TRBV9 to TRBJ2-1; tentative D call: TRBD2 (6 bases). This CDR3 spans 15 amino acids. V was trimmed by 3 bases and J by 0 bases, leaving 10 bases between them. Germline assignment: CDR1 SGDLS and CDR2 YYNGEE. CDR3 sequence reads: CASSAGGTSYNEQFF. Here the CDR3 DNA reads TGTGCCAGCAGCGCCGGGGGAACCTCCTACAATGAGCAGTTCTTC.

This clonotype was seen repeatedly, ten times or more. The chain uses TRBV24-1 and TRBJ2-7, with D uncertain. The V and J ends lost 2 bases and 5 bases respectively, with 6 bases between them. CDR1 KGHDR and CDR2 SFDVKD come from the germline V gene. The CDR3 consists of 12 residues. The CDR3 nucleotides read TGTGCCACCAGTGATTCGAGGAACGAGCAGTACTTC. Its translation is CATSDSRNEQYF.

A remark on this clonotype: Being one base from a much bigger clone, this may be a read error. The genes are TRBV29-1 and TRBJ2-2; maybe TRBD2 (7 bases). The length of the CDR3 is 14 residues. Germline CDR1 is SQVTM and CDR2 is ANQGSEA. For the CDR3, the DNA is TGCAGCGTTGTGGGGGGGGCAGACACCGGGGACCTGTTTTTT. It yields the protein CSVVGGADTGDLFF.

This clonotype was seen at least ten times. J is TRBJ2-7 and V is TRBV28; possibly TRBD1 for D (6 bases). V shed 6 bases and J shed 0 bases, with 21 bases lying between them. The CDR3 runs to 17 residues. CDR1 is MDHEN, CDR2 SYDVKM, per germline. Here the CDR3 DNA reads TGTGCCAGCAGCCGACCTGTCTGGACAGCTAACTCCTACGAGCAGTACTTC. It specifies CASSRPVWTANSYEQYF. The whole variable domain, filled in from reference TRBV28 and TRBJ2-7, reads DVKVTQSSRYLVKRTGEKVFLECVQDMDHENMFWYRQDPGLGLRLIYFSYDVKMKEKGDIPEGYSVSREKKERFSLILESASTNQTSMYLCASSRPVWTANSYEQYFGPGTRLTVT.

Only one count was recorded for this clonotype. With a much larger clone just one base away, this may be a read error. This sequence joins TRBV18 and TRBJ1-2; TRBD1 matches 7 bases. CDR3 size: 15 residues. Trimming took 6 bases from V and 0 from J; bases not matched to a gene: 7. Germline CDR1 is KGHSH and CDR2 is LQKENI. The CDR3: CASSWIGGSNYGYTF. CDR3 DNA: TGTGCCAGCTCGTGGATAGGGGGCTCTAACTATGGCTACACCTTC. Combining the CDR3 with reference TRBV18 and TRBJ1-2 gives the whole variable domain NAGVMQNPRHLVRRRGQEARLRCSPMKGHSHVYWYRQLPEEGLKFMVYLQKENIIDESGMPKERFSAEFPKEGPSILRIQQVVRGDSAAYFCASSWIGGSNYGYTFGSGTRLTVV.

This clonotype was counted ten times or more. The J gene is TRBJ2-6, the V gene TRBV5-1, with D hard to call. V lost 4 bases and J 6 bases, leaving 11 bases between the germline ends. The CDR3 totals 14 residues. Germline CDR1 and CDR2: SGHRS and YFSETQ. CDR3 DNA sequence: TGCGCCAGCAGCCTTCCCTCGGAGGCCAACGTCCTGACTTTC. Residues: CASSLPSEANVLTF.

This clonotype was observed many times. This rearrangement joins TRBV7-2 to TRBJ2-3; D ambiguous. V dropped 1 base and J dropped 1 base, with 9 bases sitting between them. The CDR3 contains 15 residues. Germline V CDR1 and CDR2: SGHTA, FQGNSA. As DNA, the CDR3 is TGTGCCAGCAGCTTAGTGTTCCGCCGCACAGATACGCAGTATTTT. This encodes CASSLVFRRTDTQYF.

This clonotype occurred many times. The CDR3 spells CASSQASGQGQETQYF. CDR3 sequence (DNA): TGTGCCAGCAGCCAAGCATCAGGCCAGGGTCAAGAGACCCAGTACTTC. This chain links TRBV14 with TRBJ2-5, with D possibly being TRBD1 (5 bases). The CDR3 contains 16 residues. The V gene's germline CDR1 is SGHDN and CDR2 FVKESK. With 1 base removed from V and 2 bases from J, the gap between germline ends came to 14 bases.

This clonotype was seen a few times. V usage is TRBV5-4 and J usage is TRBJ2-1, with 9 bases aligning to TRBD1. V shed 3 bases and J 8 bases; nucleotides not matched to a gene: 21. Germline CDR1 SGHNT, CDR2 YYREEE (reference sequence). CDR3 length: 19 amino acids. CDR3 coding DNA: TGTGCCAGCAGCTATAACGATAGGGTGGCGGGACAGGGCTTCGATGAGCAGTTCTTC. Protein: CASSYNDRVAGQGFDEQFF.

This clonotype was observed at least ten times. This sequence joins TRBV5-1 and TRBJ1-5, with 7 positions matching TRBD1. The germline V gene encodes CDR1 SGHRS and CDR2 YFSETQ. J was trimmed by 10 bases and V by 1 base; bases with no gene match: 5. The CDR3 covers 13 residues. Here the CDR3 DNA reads TGCGCCAGCAGCTTGCGACAGGGACAACCCCAGCATTTT. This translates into CASSLRQGQPQHF.

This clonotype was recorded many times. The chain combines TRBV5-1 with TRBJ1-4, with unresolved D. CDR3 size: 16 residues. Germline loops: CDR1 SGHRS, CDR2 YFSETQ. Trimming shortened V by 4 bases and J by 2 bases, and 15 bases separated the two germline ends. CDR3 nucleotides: TGCGCCAGCAGCATCGGACCCCCTGGGACTAATGAAAAACTGTTTTTT. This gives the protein CASSIGPPGTNEKLFF. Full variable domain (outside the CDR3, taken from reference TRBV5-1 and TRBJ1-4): KAGVTQTPRYLIKTRGQQVTLSCSPISGHRSVSWYQQTPGQGLQFLFEYFSETQRNKGNFPGRFSGRQFSNSRSEMNVSTLELGDSALYLCASSIGPPGTNEKLFFGSGTQLSVL.